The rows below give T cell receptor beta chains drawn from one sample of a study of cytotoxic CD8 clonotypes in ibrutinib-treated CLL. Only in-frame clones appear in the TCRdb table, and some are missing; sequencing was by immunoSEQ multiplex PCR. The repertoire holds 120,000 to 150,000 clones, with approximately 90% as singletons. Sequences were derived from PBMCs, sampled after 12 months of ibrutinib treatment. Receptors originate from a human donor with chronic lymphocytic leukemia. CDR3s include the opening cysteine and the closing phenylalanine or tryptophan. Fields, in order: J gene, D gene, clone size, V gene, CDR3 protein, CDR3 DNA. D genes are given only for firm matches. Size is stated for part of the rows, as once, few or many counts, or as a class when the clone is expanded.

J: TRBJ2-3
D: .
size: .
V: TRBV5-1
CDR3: CASSLLGPGLNLPDTQYF
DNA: TGCGCCAGCAGCTTGTTAGGTCCGGGCCTCAACCTCCCAGATACGCAGTATTTT

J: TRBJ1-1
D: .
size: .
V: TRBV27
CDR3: CASSLPYGEAFF
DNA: TGTGCCAGCAGTTTACCCTATGGGGAAGCTTTCTTT

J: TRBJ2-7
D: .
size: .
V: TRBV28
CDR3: CASSLFGTLDYEQYF
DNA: TGTGCCAGCAGTTTATTTGGGACTTTGGACTACGAGCAGTACTTC

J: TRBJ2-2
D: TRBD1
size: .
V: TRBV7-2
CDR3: CASSSGTGTTGELFF
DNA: TGTGCCAGCAGCTCAGGGACAGGGACGACCGGGGAGCTGTTTTTT

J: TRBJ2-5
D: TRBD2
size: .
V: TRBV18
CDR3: CASSPGWLAGEEETQYF
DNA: TGTGCCAGCTCACCAGGTTGGCTAGCGGGAGAGGAAGAGACCCAGTACTTC

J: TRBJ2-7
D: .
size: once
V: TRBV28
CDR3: CASSTGGSSYEQYF
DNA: TGTGCCAGCAGTACCGGAGGGAGTTCATACGAGCAGTACTTC

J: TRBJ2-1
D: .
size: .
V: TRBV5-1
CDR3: CASSLPPDWSSDNEQFF
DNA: TGCGCCAGCAGCTTGCCCCCAGACTGGAGTTCCGACAATGAGCAGTTCTTC

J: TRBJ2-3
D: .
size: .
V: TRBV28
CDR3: CASSLGGGGILYF
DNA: TGTGCCAGCAGTTTAGGAGGGGGAGGGATCTTGTATTTT

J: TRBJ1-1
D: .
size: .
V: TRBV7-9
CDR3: CASDSPGPEAFF
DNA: TGTGCCAGCGACTCTCCGGGACCTGAAGCTTTCTTT

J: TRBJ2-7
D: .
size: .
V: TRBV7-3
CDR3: CASSLGGIEYEQYF
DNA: TGTGCCAGCAGCTTAGGCGGGATCGAGTACGAGCAGTACTTC

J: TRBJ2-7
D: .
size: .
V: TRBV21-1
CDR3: CASSPRTSGRPLYEQYF
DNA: TGTGCCAGCAGCCCTCGGACTAGCGGAAGGCCCCTCTACGAGCAGTACTTC

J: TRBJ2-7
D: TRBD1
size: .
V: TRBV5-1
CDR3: CASSIPGQTSYEQYF
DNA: TGCGCCAGCAGCATTCCGGGACAGACGTCCTACGAGCAGTACTTC

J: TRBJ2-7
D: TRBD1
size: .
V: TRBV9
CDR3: CASSVGTGNHEQYF
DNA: TGTGCCAGCAGCGTCGGGACAGGGAACCACGAGCAGTACTTC

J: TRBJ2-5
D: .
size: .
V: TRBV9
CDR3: CASSPGETQYF
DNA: TGTGCCAGCAGCCCCGGGGAGACCCAGTACTTC

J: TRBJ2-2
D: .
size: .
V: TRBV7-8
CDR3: CASSFLGVGDGELFF
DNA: TGTGCCAGCAGCTTTCTCGGGGTCGGGGACGGGGAGCTGTTTTTT

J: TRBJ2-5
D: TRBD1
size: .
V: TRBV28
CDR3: CASMRWDRGQETQYF
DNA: TGTGCCAGCATGCGCTGGGACAGGGGGCAAGAGACCCAGTACTTC

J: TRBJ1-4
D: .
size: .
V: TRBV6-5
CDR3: CASSYGQGSTNEKLFF
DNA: TGTGCCAGCAGTTACGGGCAGGGGTCAACTAATGAAAAACTGTTTTTT

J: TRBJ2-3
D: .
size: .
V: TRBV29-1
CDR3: CSVEWYLDFQTDTQYF
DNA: TGCAGCGTTGAATGGTATTTGGACTTCCAGACAGATACGCAGTATTTT

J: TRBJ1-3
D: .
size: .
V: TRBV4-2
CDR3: CASSQGGNTIYF
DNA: TGTGCCAGCAGCCAGGGTGGAAACACCATATATTTT

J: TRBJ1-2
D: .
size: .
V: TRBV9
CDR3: CASSGWVNYGYTF
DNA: TGTGCCAGCAGCGGGTGGGTGAACTATGGCTACACCTTC

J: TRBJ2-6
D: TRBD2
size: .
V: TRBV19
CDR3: CASRTGGLAGANVLTF
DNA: TGTGCCAGTAGGACGGGGGGGCTAGCTGGGGCCAACGTCCTGACTTTC

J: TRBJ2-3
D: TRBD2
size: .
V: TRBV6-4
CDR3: CASRRDYTDTQYF
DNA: TGTGCCAGCAGGAGGGACTACACAGATACGCAGTATTTT

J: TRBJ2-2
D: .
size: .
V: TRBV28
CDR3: CASRDDTGELFF
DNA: TGTGCCAGCAGGGACGACACCGGGGAGCTGTTTTTT

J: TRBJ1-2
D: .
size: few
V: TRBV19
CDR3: CASSRAGAAGRYGYTF
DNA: TGTGCCAGTAGTAGGGCAGGGGCCGCCGGGCGCTATGGCTACACCTTC

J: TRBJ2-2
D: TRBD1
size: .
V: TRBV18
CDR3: CASSQQRTGRGTGELFF
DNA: TGTGCCAGCTCACAACAGAGGACAGGCAGAGGCACCGGGGAGCTGTTTTTT

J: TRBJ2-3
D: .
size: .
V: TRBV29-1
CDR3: CSAPTWDSPGAAMVTQYF
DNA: TGCAGCGCACCCACATGGGACTCCCCGGGAGCCGCCATGGTTACGCAGTATTTT

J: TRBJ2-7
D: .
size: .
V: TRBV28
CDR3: CASSFSGRNEQYF
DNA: TGTGCCAGCAGTTTTAGTGGTCGTAACGAGCAGTACTTC

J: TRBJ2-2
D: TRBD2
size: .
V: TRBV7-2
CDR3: CASRELAGEGGELFF
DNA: TGTGCCAGCAGGGAGCTAGCGGGAGAAGGCGGGGAGCTGTTTTTT

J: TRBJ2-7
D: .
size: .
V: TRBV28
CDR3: CASNLLMGEQYF
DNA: TGTGCCAGCAACCTCCTCATGGGGGAGCAGTACTTC

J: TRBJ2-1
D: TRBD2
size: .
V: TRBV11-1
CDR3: CASSSSTSGRAGTYNEQFF
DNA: TGTGCCAGCAGCTCTTCGACTAGCGGGAGGGCCGGCACCTACAATGAGCAGTTCTTC

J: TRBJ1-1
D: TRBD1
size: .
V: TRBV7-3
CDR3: CASSPQGDTEAFF
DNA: TGTGCCAGCAGCCCACAGGGGGATACTGAGGCTTTCTTT

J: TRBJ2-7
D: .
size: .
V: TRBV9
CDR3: CASSVDPKKSSYEQYF
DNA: TGTGCCAGCAGCGTAGACCCCAAGAAAAGCTCCTACGAGCAGTACTTC

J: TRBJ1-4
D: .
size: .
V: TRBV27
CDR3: CASSSTGALGEKLFF
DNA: TGTGCCAGCAGTTCGACTGGAGCCCTGGGAGAAAAACTGTTTTTT

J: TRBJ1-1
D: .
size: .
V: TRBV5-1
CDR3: CASSSEAGQQNTEAFF
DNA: TGCGCCAGCAGCTCGGAGGCTGGACAGCAGAACACTGAAGCTTTCTTT

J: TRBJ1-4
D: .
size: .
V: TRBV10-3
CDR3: CAISAGRANEKLFF
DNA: TGTGCCATCAGCGCCGGGAGGGCTAATGAAAAACTGTTTTTT

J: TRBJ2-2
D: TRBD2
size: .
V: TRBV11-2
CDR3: CASSNSGSNTGELFF
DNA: TGTGCCAGCAGTAATAGCGGGTCGAACACCGGGGAGCTGTTTTTT

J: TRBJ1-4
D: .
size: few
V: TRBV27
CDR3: CASSQQVNEKLFF
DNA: TGTGCCAGCAGTCAACAGGTTAATGAAAAACTGTTTTTT

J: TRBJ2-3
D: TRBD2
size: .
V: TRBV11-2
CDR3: CASSLRLAGAPTSTDTQYF
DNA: TGTGCCAGCAGCTTACGGCTAGCGGGAGCGCCAACTAGCACAGATACGCAGTATTTT

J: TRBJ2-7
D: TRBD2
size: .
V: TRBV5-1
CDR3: CASSLGLAGTYEQYF
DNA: TGCGCCAGCAGCTTGGGGTTAGCGGGGACTTACGAGCAGTACTTC

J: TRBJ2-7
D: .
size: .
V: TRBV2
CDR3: CASGQSVYEQYF
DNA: TGTGCCAGCGGGCAGTCAGTCTACGAGCAGTACTTC

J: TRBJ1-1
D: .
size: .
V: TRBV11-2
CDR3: CASSLGSEEIAFF
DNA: TGTGCCAGCAGCTTAGGCTCCGAGGAAATAGCTTTCTTT

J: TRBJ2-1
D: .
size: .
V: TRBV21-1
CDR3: CASSPRGFYNEQFF
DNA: TGTGCCAGCAGCCCCCGAGGATTCTACAATGAGCAGTTCTTC

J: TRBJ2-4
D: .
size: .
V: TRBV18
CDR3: CASSRVVAETNIQYF
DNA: TGTGCCAGCTCAAGGGTTGTAGCGGAAACAAACATTCAGTACTTC

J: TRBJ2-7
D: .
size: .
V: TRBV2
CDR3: CASSEGSYEQYF
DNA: TGTGCCAGCAGTGAGGGTAGCTACGAGCAGTACTTC

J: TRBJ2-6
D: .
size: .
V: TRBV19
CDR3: CASSRQDSSGANVLTF
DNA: TGTGCCAGTAGTAGACAGGACAGTTCTGGGGCCAACGTCCTGACTTTC

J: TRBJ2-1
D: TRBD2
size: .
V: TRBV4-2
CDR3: CASSLGTSGDNEQFF
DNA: TGTGCCAGCAGCCTCGGGACTAGCGGAGACAATGAGCAGTTCTTC

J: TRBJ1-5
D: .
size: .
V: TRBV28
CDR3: CASRPQDRSNQPQHF
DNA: TGTGCCAGCAGACCTCAGGACAGAAGCAATCAGCCCCAGCATTTT

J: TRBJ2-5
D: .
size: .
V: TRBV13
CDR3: CASKSWGKETQYF
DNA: TGTGCCAGCAAATCCTGGGGGAAAGAGACCCAGTACTTC

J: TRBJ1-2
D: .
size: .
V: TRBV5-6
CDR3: CASSVRFLSGDGYTF
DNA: TGTGCCAGCAGCGTCCGGTTCCTATCGGGGGATGGCTACACCTTC

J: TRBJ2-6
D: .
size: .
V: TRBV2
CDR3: CASSEGGGGGRGANVLTF
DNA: TGTGCCAGCAGTGAAGGTGGTGGAGGGGGCAGAGGGGCCAACGTCCTGACTTTC

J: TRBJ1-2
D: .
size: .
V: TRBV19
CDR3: CASRQYGDYGYTF
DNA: TGTGCCAGTAGACAGTATGGGGACTATGGCTACACCTTC

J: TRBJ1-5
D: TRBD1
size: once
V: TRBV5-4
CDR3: CASSLGGQGHNQPQHF
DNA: TGTGCCAGCAGCTTGGGGGGACAGGGACACAATCAGCCCCAGCATTTT

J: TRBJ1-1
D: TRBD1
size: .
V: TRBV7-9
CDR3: CASSLPPGQGNTEAFF
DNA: TGTGCCAGCAGCCTCCCCCCGGGACAGGGAAACACTGAAGCTTTCTTT

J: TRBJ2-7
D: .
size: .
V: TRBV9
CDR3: CASSVGGRESYEQYF
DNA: TGTGCCAGCAGCGTAGGCGGCAGGGAGAGTTACGAGCAGTACTTC

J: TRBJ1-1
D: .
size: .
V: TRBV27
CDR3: CATKLGRNTEAFF
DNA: TGTGCCACGAAGCTAGGGAGGAACACTGAAGCTTTCTTT